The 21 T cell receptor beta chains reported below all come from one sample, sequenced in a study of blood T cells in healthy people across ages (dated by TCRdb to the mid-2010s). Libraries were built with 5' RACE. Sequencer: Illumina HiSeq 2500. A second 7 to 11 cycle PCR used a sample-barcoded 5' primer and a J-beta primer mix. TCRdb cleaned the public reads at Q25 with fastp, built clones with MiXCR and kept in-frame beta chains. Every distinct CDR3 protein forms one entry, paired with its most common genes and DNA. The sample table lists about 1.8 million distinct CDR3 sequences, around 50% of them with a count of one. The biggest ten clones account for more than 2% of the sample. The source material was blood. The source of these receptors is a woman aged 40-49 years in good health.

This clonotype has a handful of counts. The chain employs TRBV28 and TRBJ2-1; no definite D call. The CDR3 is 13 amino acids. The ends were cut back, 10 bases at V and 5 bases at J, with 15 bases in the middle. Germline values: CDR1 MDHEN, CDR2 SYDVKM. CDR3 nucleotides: TGTGCCACGGCCTTGTACGGAAACAATGAGCAGTTCTTC. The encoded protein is CATALYGNNEQFF. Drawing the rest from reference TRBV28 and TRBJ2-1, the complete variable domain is DVKVTQSSRYLVKRTGEKVFLECVQDMDHENMFWYRQDPGLGLRLIYFSYDVKMKEKGDIPEGYSVSREKKERFSLILESASTNQTSMYLCATALYGNNEQFFGPGTRLTVL.

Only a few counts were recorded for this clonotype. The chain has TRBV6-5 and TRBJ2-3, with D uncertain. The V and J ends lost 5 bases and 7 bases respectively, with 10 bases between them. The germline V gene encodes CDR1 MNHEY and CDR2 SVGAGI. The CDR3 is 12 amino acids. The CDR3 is CASSPNQYTQYF. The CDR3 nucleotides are TGTGCCAGCAGTCCCAACCAGTATACGCAGTATTTT.

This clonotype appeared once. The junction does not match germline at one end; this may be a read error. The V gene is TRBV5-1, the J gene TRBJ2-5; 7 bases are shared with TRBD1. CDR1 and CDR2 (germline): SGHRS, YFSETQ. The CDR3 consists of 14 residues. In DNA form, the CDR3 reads TGCACCAGCAGCCCGGGACAGTATGAAGAGACCCAGTACTTC. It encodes CTSSPGQYEETQYF.

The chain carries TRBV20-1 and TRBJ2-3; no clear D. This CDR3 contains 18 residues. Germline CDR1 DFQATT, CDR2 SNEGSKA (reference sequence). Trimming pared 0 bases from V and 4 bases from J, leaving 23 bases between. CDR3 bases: TGCAGTGCTAGAGAGAGCCAGGAAGTCGCGCGAACCCCAGATACGCAGTATTTT. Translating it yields CSARESQEVARTPDTQYF.

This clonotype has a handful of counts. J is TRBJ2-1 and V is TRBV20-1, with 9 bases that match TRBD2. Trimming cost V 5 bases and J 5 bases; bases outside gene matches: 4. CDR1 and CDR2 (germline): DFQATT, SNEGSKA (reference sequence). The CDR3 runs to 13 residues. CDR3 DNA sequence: TGCAGTGCTGGCGGGAGGGTTCACAATGAGCAGTTCTTC. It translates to CSAGGRVHNEQFF.

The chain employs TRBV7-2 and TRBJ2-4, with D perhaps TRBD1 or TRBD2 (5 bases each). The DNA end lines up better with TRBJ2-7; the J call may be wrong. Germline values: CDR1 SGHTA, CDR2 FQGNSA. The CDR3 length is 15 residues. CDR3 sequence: CASGPLGTTGNEQYF. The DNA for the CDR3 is TGTGCCAGCGGTCCTCTTGGGACGACTGGAAACGAGCAGTACTTC.

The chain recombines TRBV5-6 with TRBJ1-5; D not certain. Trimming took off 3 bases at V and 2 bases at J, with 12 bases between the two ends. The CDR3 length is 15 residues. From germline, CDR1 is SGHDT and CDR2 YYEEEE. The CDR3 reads CASSSAIVGNQPQHF. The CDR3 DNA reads TGTGCCAGCAGCTCCGCCATCGTGGGCAATCAGCCCCAGCATTTT. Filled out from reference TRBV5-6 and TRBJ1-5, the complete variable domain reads DAGVTQSPTHLIKTRGQQVTLRCSPKSGHDTVSWYQQALGQGPQFIFQYYEEEERQRGNFPDRFSGHQFPNYSSELNVNALLLGDSALYLCASSSAIVGNQPQHFGDGTRLSIL.

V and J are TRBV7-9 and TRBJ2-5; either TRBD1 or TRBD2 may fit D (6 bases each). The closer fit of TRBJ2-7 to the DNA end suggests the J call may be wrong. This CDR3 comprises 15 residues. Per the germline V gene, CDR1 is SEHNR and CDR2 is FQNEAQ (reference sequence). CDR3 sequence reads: CASSPTGTFPYEQYF. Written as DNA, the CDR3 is TGTGCCAGCAGTCCTACAGGGACTTTTCCCTACGAGCAGTACTTC.

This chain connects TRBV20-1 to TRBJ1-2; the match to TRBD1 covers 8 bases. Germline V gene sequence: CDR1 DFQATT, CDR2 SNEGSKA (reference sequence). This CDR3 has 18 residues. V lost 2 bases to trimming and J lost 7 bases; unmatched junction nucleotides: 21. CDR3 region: CSARLGVLTDRVGCGYTF. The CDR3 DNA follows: TGCAGTGCTAGATTAGGCGTCCTCACGGACAGGGTTGGTTGTGGCTACACCTTC.

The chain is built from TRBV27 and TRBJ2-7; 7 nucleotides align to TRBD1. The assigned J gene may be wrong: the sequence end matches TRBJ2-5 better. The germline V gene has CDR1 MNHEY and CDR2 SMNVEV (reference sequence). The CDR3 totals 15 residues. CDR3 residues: CASRGTGTATETQYF. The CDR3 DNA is TGTGCCAGCAGGGGAACTGGGACAGCGACGGAGACCCAGTACTTC.

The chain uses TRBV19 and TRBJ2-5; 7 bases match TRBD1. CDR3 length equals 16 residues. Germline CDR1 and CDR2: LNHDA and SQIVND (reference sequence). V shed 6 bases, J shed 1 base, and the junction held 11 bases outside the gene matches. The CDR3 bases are TGTGCCAGTAGCCCCTGGGGGACAGAATCCCAAGAGACCCAGTACTTC. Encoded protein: CASSPWGTESQETQYF.

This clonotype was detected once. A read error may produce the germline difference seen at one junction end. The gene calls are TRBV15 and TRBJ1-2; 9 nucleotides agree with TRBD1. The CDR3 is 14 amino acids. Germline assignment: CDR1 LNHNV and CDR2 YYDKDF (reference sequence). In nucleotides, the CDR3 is TGTGCCACCAGCGGACAGGGGACGTTCTATGGCGACACCTTC. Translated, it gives CATSGQGTFYGDTF.

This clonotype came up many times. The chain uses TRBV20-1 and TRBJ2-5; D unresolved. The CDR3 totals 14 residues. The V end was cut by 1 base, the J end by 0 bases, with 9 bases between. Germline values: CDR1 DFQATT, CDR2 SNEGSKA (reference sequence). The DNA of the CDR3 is TGCAGTGCTAGAGGGCTGTCGGACCAAGAGACCCAGTACTTC. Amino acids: CSARGLSDQETQYF.

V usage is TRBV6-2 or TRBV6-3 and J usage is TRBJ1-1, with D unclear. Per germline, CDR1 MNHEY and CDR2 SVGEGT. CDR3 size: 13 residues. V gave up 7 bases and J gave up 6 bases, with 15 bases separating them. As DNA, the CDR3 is TGTGCCAGCAAACGGATGGGGAGTGCTGAAGCTTTCTTT. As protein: CASKRMGSAEAFF.

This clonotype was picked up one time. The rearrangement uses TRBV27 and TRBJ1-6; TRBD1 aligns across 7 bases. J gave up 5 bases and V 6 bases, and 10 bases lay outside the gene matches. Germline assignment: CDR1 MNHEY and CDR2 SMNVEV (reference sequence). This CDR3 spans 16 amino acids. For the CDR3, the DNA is TGTGCCAGCAGCCCCAGGGGGGGGAGGAATAATTCACCCCTCCACTTT. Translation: CASSPRGGRNNSPLHF.

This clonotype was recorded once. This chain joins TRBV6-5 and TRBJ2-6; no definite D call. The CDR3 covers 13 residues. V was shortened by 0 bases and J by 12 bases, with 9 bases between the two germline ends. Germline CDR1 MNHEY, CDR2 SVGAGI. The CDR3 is CASSYSDSAVLTF. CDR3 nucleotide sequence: TGTGCCAGCAGTTACTCGGATTCAGCCGTCCTGACTTTC.

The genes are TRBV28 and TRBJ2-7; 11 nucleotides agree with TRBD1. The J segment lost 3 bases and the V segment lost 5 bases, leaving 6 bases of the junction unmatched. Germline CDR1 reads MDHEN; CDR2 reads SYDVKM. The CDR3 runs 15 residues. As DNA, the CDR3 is TGTGCCAGCAGTAAGGACAGGGGGCGCATCTACGAGCAGTACTTC. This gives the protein CASSKDRGRIYEQYF. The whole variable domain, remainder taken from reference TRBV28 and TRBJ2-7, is DVKVTQSSRYLVKRTGEKVFLECVQDMDHENMFWYRQDPGLGLRLIYFSYDVKMKEKGDIPEGYSVSREKKERFSLILESASTNQTSMYLCASSKDRGRIYEQYFGPGTRLTVT.

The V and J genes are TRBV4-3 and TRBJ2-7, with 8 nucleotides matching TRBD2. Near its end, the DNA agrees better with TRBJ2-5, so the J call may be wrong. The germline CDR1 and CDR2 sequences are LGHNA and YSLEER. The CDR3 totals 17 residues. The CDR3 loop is CASSQGGGRGAPETQYF. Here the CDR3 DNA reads TGCGCCAGCAGCCAAGGTGGAGGGCGGGGGGCCCCAGAGACCCAGTACTTC.

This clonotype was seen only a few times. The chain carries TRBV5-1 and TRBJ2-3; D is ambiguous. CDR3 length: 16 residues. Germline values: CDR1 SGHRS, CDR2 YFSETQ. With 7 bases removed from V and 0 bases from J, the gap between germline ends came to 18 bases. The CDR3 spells CASGLNPIQSTDTQYF. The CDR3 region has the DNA TGCGCCAGCGGTCTTAATCCCATACAGAGCACAGATACGCAGTATTTT.

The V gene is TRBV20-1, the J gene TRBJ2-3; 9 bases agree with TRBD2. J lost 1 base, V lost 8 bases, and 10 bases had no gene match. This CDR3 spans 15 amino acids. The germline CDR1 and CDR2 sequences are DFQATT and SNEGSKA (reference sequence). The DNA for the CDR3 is TGCAGTATTCGCGGGGGGGCCGTTGGCACAGATACGCAGTATTTT. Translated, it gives CSIRGGAVGTDTQYF.

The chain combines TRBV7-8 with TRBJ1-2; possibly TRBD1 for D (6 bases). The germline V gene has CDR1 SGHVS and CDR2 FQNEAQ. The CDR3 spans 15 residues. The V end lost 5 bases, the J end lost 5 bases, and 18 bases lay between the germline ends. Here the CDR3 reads CASSPPYRVEYGYTF. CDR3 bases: TGTGCCAGCAGCCCCCCCTACAGGGTTGAGTATGGCTACACCTTC.